This is a list of T cell receptor beta chains from one sample in a study of siplizumab effects on memory and regulatory T cells. This table comes from immunoSEQ multiplex PCR, and its TCRdb copy is limited to in-frame clones, with some not included. The sample comprises some 96,000 clones, 85% to 95% of which are singletons, and less than 1.5% rests with the top ten. Sequences were obtained from non-Treg CD4+ T cells sorted from blood. The receptors shown here come from a human donor in good health. Both conserved end residues are part of each CDR3. D genes are given only for firm matches. The size field is filled for only some rows; it gives once, few, many or a size class.

d_gene: NA
j_gene: TRBJ2-4
v_gene: TRBV2
abundance: NA
CDR3nt: TGTGCCAGCAGTGAGGTTCTCCCCCGCGTTAACATTCAGTACTTC
CDR3aa: CASSEVLPRVNIQYF

d_gene: NA
j_gene: TRBJ1-2
v_gene: TRBV13
abundance: once
CDR3nt: TGTGCCAGCAGCTCCGGGGTTAACTATGGCTACACCTTC
CDR3aa: CASSSGVNYGYTF

d_gene: NA
j_gene: TRBJ2-5
v_gene: TRBV18
abundance: NA
CDR3nt: TGTGCCAGCTCACCGGATCGGGGACACGGGGGGACCCAGTACTTC
CDR3aa: CASSPDRGHGGTQYF

d_gene: NA
j_gene: TRBJ1-4
v_gene: TRBV5-1
abundance: NA
CDR3nt: TGCGCCAGCAGCATCACCGCAACTAATGAAAAACTGTTTTTT
CDR3aa: CASSITATNEKLFF

d_gene: NA
j_gene: TRBJ1-5
v_gene: TRBV18
abundance: NA
CDR3nt: TGTGCCAGCTCACCAGGGTCCAGGGAGCCCCAGCATTTT
CDR3aa: CASSPGSREPQHF

d_gene: TRBD2
j_gene: TRBJ2-1
v_gene: TRBV4-2
abundance: NA
CDR3nt: TGTGCCAGCAGCCAAGTTAGCGGGAGCTACAATGAGCAGTTCTTC
CDR3aa: CASSQVSGSYNEQFF

d_gene: TRBD1
j_gene: TRBJ2-7
v_gene: TRBV6-5
abundance: NA
CDR3nt: TGTGCCAGCAGTGAGGACAGGGTCCCCTACGAGCAGTACTTC
CDR3aa: CASSEDRVPYEQYF

d_gene: NA
j_gene: TRBJ2-7
v_gene: TRBV6-5
abundance: once
CDR3nt: TGTGCCAGCAGTTACTCGGGCAGCTCCTACGAGCAGTACTTC
CDR3aa: CASSYSGSSYEQYF

d_gene: NA
j_gene: TRBJ2-1
v_gene: TRBV9
abundance: NA
CDR3nt: TGTGCCAGCAGCGTACTGAAGCGGACTCACTCCTACAATGAGCAGTTCTTC
CDR3aa: CASSVLKRTHSYNEQFF

d_gene: NA
j_gene: TRBJ1-2
v_gene: TRBV27
abundance: NA
CDR3nt: TGTGCCAGCAGTTTTGGAGACCACAGGCCCCTTAACTATGGCTACACCTTC
CDR3aa: CASSFGDHRPLNYGYTF

d_gene: NA
j_gene: TRBJ2-6
v_gene: TRBV19
abundance: once
CDR3nt: TGTGCCAGTATAGGAGGGGCCACAGGGGCCAACGTCCTGACTTTC
CDR3aa: CASIGGATGANVLTF

d_gene: TRBD1
j_gene: TRBJ1-3
v_gene: TRBV2
abundance: NA
CDR3nt: TGTGCCAGCAGACAGGGGGCTTCTGGAAACACCATATATTTT
CDR3aa: CASRQGASGNTIYF

d_gene: NA
j_gene: TRBJ2-7
v_gene: TRBV2
abundance: NA
CDR3nt: TGTGCCAGCAGTGTCACTTCCTACGAGCAGTACTTC
CDR3aa: CASSVTSYEQYF

d_gene: NA
j_gene: TRBJ1-2
v_gene: TRBV6-1
abundance: NA
CDR3nt: TGTGCCAGCATGGCGGTTCAAAATGGGGGCTACACCTTC
CDR3aa: CASMAVQNGGYTF

d_gene: NA
j_gene: TRBJ2-3
v_gene: TRBV30
abundance: NA
CDR3nt: TGTGCCTGGAGGGGACACAGCACAGATACGCAGTATTTT
CDR3aa: CAWRGHSTDTQYF

d_gene: TRBD1
j_gene: TRBJ1-4
v_gene: TRBV6-5
abundance: NA
CDR3nt: TGTGCCAGCAGTTACTGGAAGGGACAGTCTAATGAAAAACTGTTTTTT
CDR3aa: CASSYWKGQSNEKLFF

d_gene: TRBD1
j_gene: TRBJ1-5
v_gene: TRBV2
abundance: NA
CDR3nt: TGTGCCAGCAGCGGGGACAGGGTAGGCAATCAGCCCCAGCATTTT
CDR3aa: CASSGDRVGNQPQHF

d_gene: NA
j_gene: TRBJ2-3
v_gene: TRBV27
abundance: few
CDR3nt: TGTGCCACCCGAGTTCGGCAGAGCACAGATACGCAGTATTTT
CDR3aa: CATRVRQSTDTQYF

d_gene: NA
j_gene: TRBJ1-5
v_gene: TRBV7-9
abundance: NA
CDR3nt: TGTGCCAGCAGCTTAGGAATCTCGATAAGACAGGAACTTCAGCCCCAGCATTTT
CDR3aa: CASSLGISIRQELQPQHF

d_gene: NA
j_gene: TRBJ2-3
v_gene: TRBV5-1
abundance: NA
CDR3nt: TGCGCCAGCAGCTTGGAAGTTCAAGCTACGCAGTATTTT
CDR3aa: CASSLEVQATQYF

d_gene: TRBD1
j_gene: TRBJ2-3
v_gene: TRBV5-1
abundance: NA
CDR3nt: TGCGCCAGCAGCTTGGGAGGACAGGGAGGCACAGATACGCAGTATTTT
CDR3aa: CASSLGGQGGTDTQYF

d_gene: NA
j_gene: TRBJ1-1
v_gene: TRBV5-1
abundance: NA
CDR3nt: TGCGCCAGCAGCTTAGGGGGTATGAACACTGAAGCTTTCTTT
CDR3aa: CASSLGGMNTEAFF

d_gene: NA
j_gene: TRBJ2-3
v_gene: TRBV5-1
abundance: NA
CDR3nt: TGCGCCAGCAGCTTGGATCGCGGGGCCGATACGCAGTATTTT
CDR3aa: CASSLDRGADTQYF